This T cell receptor beta chain was sequenced during a study of post-analysis software for immune sequencing data. Study-wide results and limits: In patients, TRBV5-6, TRBV5-1 and TRBV20-1 belonged to five TRBV segments found more frequently than in controls. Significantly decreased normalized Chao1 diversity was recorded for multiple sclerosis patients relative to controls.

Unique molecular identifiers were carried by the TCR beta cDNA libraries. Via MiXCR, TCRdb re-called the PCR reads, giving one row per CDR3 protein. The table includes about 770,000 distinct CDR3 sequences, 35% to 55% detected once. V was shortened by 1 base and J by 2 bases, with 15 bases between the two germline ends. This CDR3 comprises 17 residues. Germline loops: CDR1 SGHVS, CDR2 FNYEAQ. Turning to this clonotype: Its target is unknown.

The sequence came from a girl aged 10 to 17 with multiple sclerosis. The sequenced sample consisted of blood. The chain couples TRBV7-6 to TRBJ2-1; weak D call: TRBD1 (6 bases). CDR3 coding DNA: TGTGCCAGCAGCTTAGTACCCGACAGGCGCACCTACAATGAGCAGTTCTTC. Its translation is CASSLVPDRRTYNEQFF.